Below are 17 T cell receptor beta chains sequenced from a single sample in a study of T cell responses to AZD1222 COVID-19 vaccine. TCRdb keeps only in-frame clones here, not all; method: immunoSEQ multiplex PCR. The sample holds 50,000 to 75,000 clones, over 70% seen once. Sample: peripheral blood, taken on day 0 of AZD1222 vaccination. The receptor set was obtained from an adult in good health.

This chain uses TRBV7-6 with TRBJ1-5; unclear D gene. Germline V CDR1 and CDR2: SGHVS, FNYEAQ. This CDR3 has 19 residues. Trimming took off 0 bases at V and 0 bases at J, with 18 bases between the two ends. CDR3 in DNA: TGTGCCAGCAGCTTAGCGGCAGAAATGAGTCAATATAGCAATCAGCCCCAGCATTTT. Amino acids: CASSLAAEMSQYSNQPQHF.

The chain combines TRBV19 with TRBJ2-7; 12 bases agree with TRBD1. The CDR3 loop spans 13 amino acids. Germline lookup yields CDR1 LNHDA and CDR2 SQIVND (reference sequence). J lost 7 bases, V lost 7 bases, and 5 bases had no gene match. In DNA form, the CDR3 reads TGTGCCAGTAAGGGACAGGGGGCAAGGGAGCAGTACTTC. Residues: CASKGQGAREQYF.

The gene calls are TRBV5-4 and TRBJ2-7; 9 bases map to TRBD1. There are 14 residues in the CDR3. V gave up 4 bases and J gave up 2 bases; unmatched junction bases: 4. Germline CDR1 and CDR2: SGHNT and YYREEE (reference sequence). The CDR3: CASSTGTGPYEQYF. The CDR3, as DNA: TGTGCCAGCAGCACCGGGACAGGGCCCTACGAGCAGTACTTC.

The DNA for the CDR3 is TGTGCCAGCAGCTTAGAAGGTGTCCCTAATCCTTTCTCTGGAAACACCATATATTTT. Encoded protein: CASSLEGVPNPFSGNTIYF. The V and J genes are TRBV7-2 and TRBJ1-3; D unresolved. Trimming stripped 1 base from V and 0 bases from J, with 19 bases between. Germline V CDR1 and CDR2: SGHTA, FQGNSA. The CDR3 has 19 amino acids.

The rearrangement links TRBV2 to TRBJ1-5, with D uncertain. CDR3 length equals 13 residues. V lost 3 bases, J lost 5 bases, and 8 bases lay in between. The germline gives CDR1 SNHLY, CDR2 FYNNEI. The DNA of the CDR3 is TGTGCCAGCAGTGAGTCACCTTATCAGCCCCAGCATTTT. Translating it yields CASSESPYQPQHF.

The gene calls are TRBV5-6 and TRBJ1-4, with D perhaps TRBD1 (5 bases). V lost 1 base and J lost 5, with 12 bases in between. The V gene's germline CDR1 is SGHDT and CDR2 YYEEEE. The CDR3 totals 15 residues. The CDR3 region has the DNA TGTGCCAGCAGCTTGCAGGGTCGCAGGAATGAAAAACTGTTTTTT. It codes for CASSLQGRRNEKLFF. Full variable domain (missing parts from reference TRBV5-6 and TRBJ1-4): DAGVTQSPTHLIKTRGQQVTLRCSPKSGHDTVSWYQQALGQGPQFIFQYYEEEERQRGNFPDRFSGHQFPNYSSELNVNALLLGDSALYLCASSLQGRRNEKLFFGSGTQLSVL.

This chain joins TRBV7-6 and TRBJ2-7; no reliable D call. Trimming removed 3 bases from V and 6 bases from J, with 15 bases in between. Per the germline V gene, CDR1 is SGHVS and CDR2 is FNYEAQ. This CDR3 comprises 14 residues. This CDR3 is CASSLVGSATEQYF. Written as DNA, the CDR3 is TGTGCCAGCAGCTTGGTAGGATCCGCTACCGAGCAGTACTTC.

The rearrangement joins TRBV24-1 to TRBJ2-1; 7 nucleotides line up with TRBD1. CDR1 is KGHDR and CDR2 is SFDVKD in the germline V gene. The CDR3 loop spans 14 amino acids. J lost 9 bases, V lost 4 bases, and 8 bases had no gene match. CDR3 nucleotides: TGTGCCACCAGTGACCGAGGGGGCGCGATTGAGCAGTTCTTC. It encodes CATSDRGGAIEQFF.

J is TRBJ2-5 and V is TRBV5-6, with unresolved D. Per germline, CDR1 SGHDT and CDR2 YYEEEE. This CDR3 has 14 residues. V was pared by 2 bases and J by 1 base, with 9 bases between. The CDR3: CASSLIVTQETQYF. In nucleotides, the CDR3 is TGTGCCAGCAGCTTAATTGTCACCCAAGAGACCCAGTACTTC.

This chain connects TRBV15 to TRBJ2-7; D perhaps matches TRBD1 (5 bases). Deletions cut 2 bases from V and 5 bases from J, with 16 bases between. The CDR3 covers 15 residues. Germline values: CDR1 LNHNV, CDR2 YYDKDF (reference sequence). CDR3 protein: CATSRTTQGIHEQYF. CDR3 DNA sequence: TGTGCCACCAGCAGAACCACTCAGGGAATCCACGAGCAGTACTTC.

This clone was recorded once. The rearrangement links TRBV2 to TRBJ1-5; D not certain. The germline V gene encodes CDR1 SNHLY and CDR2 FYNNEI. This CDR3 is 14 amino acids long. V was clipped by 3 bases and J by 3 bases, with 9 bases between them. As DNA, the CDR3 is TGTGCCAGCAGTGATTGGGGTCTCAATCAGCCCCAGCATTTT. Translating gives CASSDWGLNQPQHF.

The chain couples TRBV5-4 to TRBJ2-5, with D uncertain. V lost 2 bases to trimming and J lost 3 bases, with 5 bases between them. CDR1 is SGHNT, CDR2 YYREEE, per germline (reference sequence). There are 12 residues in the CDR3. The CDR3 nucleotides are TGTGCCAGCAGCTTTGGGGAAGAGACCCAGTACTTC. Its protein is CASSFGEETQYF.

As to this clone: One junction end disagrees with the germline gene, perhaps due to a read error. The rearrangement joins TRBV19 to TRBJ2-3, with D possibly being TRBD2 (5 bases). The CDR3 has 14 amino acids. Germline lookup yields CDR1 LNHDA and CDR2 SQIVND (reference sequence). This CDR3 reads CASKKLGSTDTQYF. In DNA, the CDR3 is TGTGCCAGTAAAAAACTAGGAAGCACCGATACGCAGTATTTT.

The chain employs TRBV30 and TRBJ1-4; TRBD1 might be the D (5 bases). Germline V gene data show CDR1 as GTSNPN and CDR2 as SVGIG (reference sequence). The ends were cut back, 4 bases at V and 12 bases at J, with 15 bases in the middle. The CDR3 has 12 amino acids. CDR3 nucleotide sequence: TGTGCCTGGATGGAGGGGTCCGAGGAACTGTTTTTT. The encoded protein is CAWMEGSEELFF.

The genes are TRBV6-5 and TRBJ1-1; D is ambiguous. V gave up 4 bases and J gave up 3 bases, with 9 bases separating them. The CDR3 extends over 13 amino acids. Germline V lookup: CDR1 MNHEY, CDR2 SVGAGI. Here the CDR3 DNA reads TGTGCCAGCAGTTTCAACACTGACACTGAAGCTTTCTTT. Amino acids: CASSFNTDTEAFF.

The chain carries TRBV3-1 (or the pseudogene TRBV3-2) and TRBJ1-2; D is unclear. From germline, CDR1 is LGHDT and CDR2 YNNKEL (reference sequence). V gave up 5 bases and J gave up 4 bases, with 38 bases separating them. The CDR3 is 22 amino acids. The CDR3 region is CASSVSSCTQSLTRRPPYGYTF. The CDR3 nucleotides are TGTGCCAGCAGCGTCTCGTCGTGTACACAAAGCCTTACCAGGCGCCCGCCCTATGGCTACACCTTC.

V usage is TRBV11-2 and J usage is TRBJ2-7; D unclear. CDR3 length equals 13 residues. Trimming took off 1 base at V and 3 bases at J, with 7 bases between the two ends. In germline, CDR1 is SGHAT, CDR2 FQNNGV. For the CDR3, the DNA is TGTGCCAGCAGCTTAGGTCCGGTCTACGAGCAGTACTTC. Translated: CASSLGPVYEQYF. Full variable domain (rest looked up from reference TRBV11-2 and TRBJ2-7): EAGVAQSPRYKIIEKRQSVAFWCNPISGHATLYWYQQILGQGPKLLIQFQNNGVVDDSQLPKDRFSAERLKGVDSTLKIQPAKLEDSAVYLCASSLGPVYEQYFGPGTRLTVT.